Presented here are 29 T cell receptor beta chains from one specimen sequenced in a study of ipilimumab plus nivolumab after autologous stem cell transplantation. The protocol was immunoSEQ multiplex PCR, while the TCRdb copy is restricted to in-frame clones and leaves out a portion. The sample contains about 40,000 clones, over 90% of which appear only once. Sequences were derived from PBMCs, sampled in a trial of ipilimumab plus nivolumab as post-transplant consolidation. Source of these receptors: a male donor with multiple myeloma.

The chain combines TRBV6-1 with TRBJ2-6; perhaps TRBD2 as D (6 bases). CDR1 MNHNS and CDR2 SASEGT come from the germline V gene. This CDR3 is 17 amino acids long. V was clipped by 2 bases and J by 2 bases, with 13 bases between them. For the CDR3, the DNA is TGTGCCAGCAGTGAAATAGGAGGGATCGCTGGGGCCAACGTCCTGACTTTC. This encodes CASSEIGGIAGANVLTF.

J is TRBJ2-7 and V is TRBV7-6; D not resolved. Germline CDR1 SGHVS, CDR2 FNYEAQ. V lost 5 bases and J lost 5, with 13 bases in between. This CDR3 contains 13 residues. The CDR3 DNA sequence: TGTGCCAGCAGCCTCCGAGTCCGGGACGAGCAGTACTTC. This gives the protein CASSLRVRDEQYF.

The rearrangement joins TRBV28 to TRBJ2-5; 7 bases are shared with TRBD1. The J segment lost 3 bases and the V segment lost 2 bases, leaving 6 bases of the junction unmatched. The CDR3 is made up of 15 amino acids. Per the germline V gene, CDR1 is MDHEN and CDR2 is SYDVKM. The CDR3 coding sequence is TGTGCCAGCAGTTTACAGGACAGGTCTAAAGAGACCCAGTACTTC. Amino acids: CASSLQDRSKETQYF.

The rearrangement joins TRBV5-1 to TRBJ2-7; D is undetermined. Germline values: CDR1 SGHRS, CDR2 YFSETQ. The V end was cut by 2 bases, the J end by 2 bases, with 8 bases between. The CDR3 totals 13 residues. The CDR3 reads CASSFSEAYEQYF. Here the CDR3 DNA reads TGCGCCAGCAGCTTTTCAGAGGCCTACGAGCAGTACTTC.

This clone was observed a single time. The J gene is TRBJ2-3, the V gene TRBV7-2; 7 bases fit TRBD1. CDR1 is SGHTA, CDR2 FQGNSA, per germline. With 6 bases clipped from V and 1 base from J, the junction kept 7 bases outside the gene matches. CDR3 length equals 15 residues. This CDR3 reads CASRRHRGGTDTQYF. The CDR3, as DNA: TGTGCCAGCAGGCGTCACAGGGGCGGCACAGATACGCAGTATTTT.

CDR3 in amino acids: CSVRDNEQFF. The CDR3 DNA follows: TGCAGCGTGAGGGATAATGAGCAGTTCTTC. V gene TRBV29-1 combines with J gene TRBJ2-1; weak D call: TRBD2 (5 bases). Deletions cut 6 bases from V and 7 bases from J, with 7 bases between. CDR1 is SQVTM, CDR2 ANQGSEA, per germline. This CDR3 spans 10 amino acids.

In this sample, this clone turned up once. The chain has TRBV28 and TRBJ1-2; D is perhaps TRBD1 (5 bases). V was clipped by 7 bases and J by 5 bases, with 23 bases between them. CDR3 size: 16 residues. Germline assignment: CDR1 MDHEN and CDR2 SYDVKM. CDR3 sequence reads: CASTIYGRGGRYGYTF. CDR3 nucleotide sequence: TGTGCCAGCACCATTTATGGTCGGGGGGGAAGGTATGGCTACACCTTC.

The CDR3 DNA is TGTAAGTCCTCAGGTGAAACCTACGAGCAGTACTTC. It is translated as CKSSGETYEQYF. This chain connects TRBV28 to TRBJ2-7; D gene uncertain. The germline V gene has CDR1 MDHEN and CDR2 SYDVKM. This CDR3 region has 12 residues.

V is TRBV7-9 and J is TRBJ2-3; D remains ambiguous. Germline CDR1 reads SEHNR; CDR2 reads FQNEAQ (reference sequence). The CDR3 has 15 amino acids. V lost 3 bases, J lost 9 bases, and 19 bases lay in between. The CDR3 bases are TGTGCCAGCAGCTTCGGGCTGAGTCGACCTCCCACGCAGTATTTT. It yields the protein CASSFGLSRPPTQYF.

V and J are TRBV6-5 and TRBJ1-2; 7 nucleotides match TRBD1. The germline V gene encodes CDR1 MNHEY and CDR2 SVGAGI. The CDR3 is 13 residues long. V shed 6 bases, J shed 4 bases, and the junction held 5 bases outside the gene matches. Here the CDR3 DNA reads TGTGCCAGCAGAGTAGGGGGCGCCTATGGCTACACCTTC. It codes for CASRVGGAYGYTF.

The CDR3 DNA sequence: TGTGCCAGCAGCTTGGGAAGCGGAGGCACAGATACGCAGTATTTT. This sequence encodes CASSLGSGGTDTQYF. This chain uses TRBV5-4 with TRBJ2-3, with a possible D match to TRBD2 (5 bases). Germline lookup yields CDR1 SGHNT and CDR2 YYREEE (reference sequence). The ends were cut back, 0 bases at V and 1 base at J, with 9 bases in the middle. This CDR3 has 15 amino acids.

The table lists this clone with a few counts. This CDR3 reads CASSLRAGPYEQYF. The DNA of the CDR3 is TGTGCCAGCAGCTTACGGGCAGGACCCTACGAGCAGTACTTC. The V gene is TRBV7-9, the J gene TRBJ2-7, with no clear D. Trimming stripped 2 bases from V and 2 bases from J, with 10 bases between. Germline values: CDR1 SEHNR, CDR2 FQNEAQ (reference sequence). The CDR3 consists of 14 residues.

In this sample, this clone turned up once. The rearrangement uses TRBV5-6 and TRBJ2-3; possible D gene TRBD1, 6 bases. Germline CDR1 SGHDT, CDR2 YYEEEE. This CDR3 is 14 amino acids long. V shed 4 bases and J shed 2 bases, with 11 bases lying between them. CDR3 sequence: CASSIGTSTDTQYF. As DNA, the CDR3 is TGTGCCAGCAGCATCGGGACATCCACAGATACGCAGTATTTT.

The chain joins TRBV7-9 to TRBJ1-1; weak D call: TRBD1 (5 bases). Trimming removed 5 bases at V and 1 base at J, with 11 bases between. Germline V gene lookup returns CDR1 SEHNR and CDR2 FQNEAQ (reference sequence). The CDR3 totals 14 residues. CDR3 DNA: TGTGCCAGCAGCCCGCCGGGGACGAACACTGAAGCTTTCTTT. Its protein product is CASSPPGTNTEAFF.

This chain connects TRBV27 to TRBJ1-1, with 8 bases matching TRBD1. The CDR3 has 15 residues. In germline, CDR1 is MNHEY, CDR2 SMNVEV (reference sequence). The V segment lost 3 bases and the J segment 0 bases; nucleotides outside the gene matches: 3. CDR3 residues: CASSLTGDLNTEAFF. The CDR3 nucleotides read TGTGCCAGCAGTTTGACAGGGGACCTGAACACTGAAGCTTTCTTT.

V usage is TRBV11-2 and J usage is TRBJ2-5, with D unclear. Germline loops: CDR1 SGHAT, CDR2 FQNNGV. The CDR3 consists of 13 residues. The V end was cut by 4 bases, the J end by 0 bases, with 6 bases between. CDR3 DNA sequence: TGTGCCAGCAGCTGGGCCTACCAAGAGACCCAGTACTTC. Its protein is CASSWAYQETQYF.

CDR3 residues: CASSLTGTDGYTF. The CDR3 region has the DNA TGTGCCAGCAGTTTAACAGGGACAGATGGCTACACCTTC. V usage is TRBV27 and J usage is TRBJ1-2, with 7 bases fitting TRBD1. Trimming cost V 2 bases and J 6 bases; bases outside gene matches: 3. This CDR3 is 13 amino acids long. Looked up from germline, CDR1 is MNHEY and CDR2 is SMNVEV (reference sequence).

The sample holds one count of this clone. This sequence joins TRBV19 and TRBJ1-5; D is unclear. Germline V gene sequence: CDR1 LNHDA, CDR2 SQIVND (reference sequence). The CDR3 loop spans 15 amino acids. V lost 3 bases to trimming and J lost 0 bases, with 9 bases between them. CDR3 in DNA: TGTGCCAGTAGTATCCCATCTCCTAGCAATCAGCCCCAGCATTTT. Its translation is CASSIPSPSNQPQHF.

The chain combines TRBV9 with TRBJ2-7; 9 bases are shared with TRBD2. From germline, CDR1 is SGDLS and CDR2 YYNGEE. This CDR3 is 15 amino acids long. With V trimmed by 0 bases and J by 5 bases, 6 bases remained unmatched. The CDR3 region is CASSVERGAGDEQYF. In DNA form, the CDR3 reads TGTGCCAGCAGCGTAGAGCGGGGGGCTGGGGACGAGCAGTACTTC.

The chain links TRBV6-1 to TRBJ1-6; maybe TRBD1 (5 bases). The CDR3 is 17 amino acids. The germline V gene has CDR1 MNHNS and CDR2 SASEGT. V lost 2 bases to trimming and J lost 3 bases, with 14 bases between them. This chain's CDR3 is CASSEPGRGLYNSPLHF. CDR3 bases: TGTGCCAGCAGTGAACCCGGGAGGGGTCTCTATAATTCACCCCTCCACTTT.

This clone has more than one count but fewer than ten. This chain joins TRBV11-3 and TRBJ2-7; D is undetermined. Between the trimmed V and J ends, which lost 1 base and 4 bases, there was a span of 8 bases. Per germline, CDR1 SGHNT and CDR2 YENEEA. This CDR3 spans 13 amino acids. Here the CDR3 DNA reads TGTGCCAGCAGCTTAGGACATAGGTACGAGCAGTACTTC. Translation gives CASSLGHRYEQYF. Full variable domain (rest looked up from reference TRBV11-3 and TRBJ2-7): EAGVVQSPRYKIIEKKQPVAFWCNPISGHNTLYWYLQNLGQGPELLIRYENEEAVDDSQLPKDRFSAERLKGVDSTLKIQPAELGDSAVYLCASSLGHRYEQYFGPGTRLTVT.

There are a few counts of this clone. The chain employs TRBV7-2 and TRBJ2-7; D is undetermined. Germline V gene data show CDR1 as SGHTA and CDR2 as FQGNSA. The V end lost 5 bases, the J end lost 2 bases, and 4 bases lay between the germline ends. The CDR3 contains 11 residues. The CDR3 coding sequence is TGTGCCAGCAGCCGAACCTACGAGCAGTACTTC. It specifies CASSRTYEQYF.

The rearrangement links TRBV6-5 to TRBJ2-5, with TRBD1 matching over 7 bases. The CDR3 loop spans 13 amino acids. Germline-derived CDR1 and CDR2 are MNHEY and SVGAGI. The V segment lost 6 bases and the J segment 5 bases; nucleotides outside the gene matches: 6. The CDR3 nucleotides are TGTGCCAGCAGAAAACAGGGGACGGAGACCCAGTACTTC. Translated: CASRKQGTETQYF.

The V call is TRBV10-3, the J call TRBJ2-7, with 15 bases matching TRBD2. The CDR3 contains 17 residues. The germline gives CDR1 ENHRY, CDR2 SYGVKD. The trim removed 9 bases at V and 3 bases at J, leaving 12 bases unmatched. The CDR3 nucleotides are TGTGCCATTTCCGGGACTAGCGGGAGGTCGGGGAACTACGAGCAGTACTTC. Its protein is CAISGTSGRSGNYEQYF.

The chain carries TRBV6-5 and TRBJ2-5; 8 positions match TRBD2. The CDR3 spans 15 residues. Germline CDR1 and CDR2: MNHEY and SVGAGI. J was trimmed by 2 bases and V by 6 bases; bases with no gene match: 8. The CDR3 coding sequence is TGTGCCAGCAGCAACCAGGGACTAGAACAAGAGACCCAGTACTTC. As protein: CASSNQGLEQETQYF.

This clone turned up a few times. V and J are TRBV13 and TRBJ1-1; 7 positions match TRBD1. This CDR3 comprises 13 residues. CDR1 and CDR2 (germline): PRHDT, FYEKMQ (reference sequence). Losses at the gene ends were 6 bases for V and 5 bases for J; bases not matched to a gene: 6. Here the CDR3 reads CASRLRGGTEAFF. CDR3 in DNA: TGTGCCAGCAGGCTCAGGGGGGGTACTGAAGCTTTCTTT.

The V gene is TRBV28, the J gene TRBJ2-2; no firm D call. This CDR3 region has 13 residues. The germline CDR1 and CDR2 sequences are MDHEN and SYDVKM. With 2 bases removed from V and 7 bases from J, the gap between germline ends came to 8 bases. DNA for the CDR3: TGTGCCAGCAGTTTAGCCAGTAACGGGGAGCTGTTTTTT. The encoded protein is CASSLASNGELFF.

This chain joins TRBV7-3 and TRBJ1-1; no reliable D call. V lost 1 base to trimming and J lost 1 base, with 10 bases between them. This CDR3 is 15 amino acids long. CDR1 and CDR2 (germline): SGHTA, FQGTGA. The CDR3 loop is CASSLNHSPNTEAFF. The CDR3 DNA is TGTGCCAGCAGCTTAAATCACAGCCCGAACACTGAAGCTTTCTTT.

In this sample, this clone turned up once. The chain's CDR3 is CASSSTGTDSYEQYF. In nucleotides, the CDR3 is TGTGCCAGCAGCTCCACCGGGACGGACTCCTACGAGCAGTACTTC. V usage is TRBV7-9 and J usage is TRBJ2-7; TRBD1 or TRBD2 may be the D gene (5 bases each). V lost 4 bases and J lost 0, with 13 bases in between. The length of the CDR3 is 15 residues. Germline V gene data show CDR1 as SEHNR and CDR2 as FQNEAQ (reference sequence). Supplemented by reference TRBV7-9 and TRBJ2-7, the full variable domain reads DTGVSQNPRHKITKRGQNVTFRCDPISEHNRLYWYRQTLGQGPEFLTYFQNEAQLEKSRLLSDRFSAERPKGSFSTLEIQRTEQGDSAMYLCASSSTGTDSYEQYFGPGTRLTVT.